Each of the 3 T cell receptor beta chains below was sequenced from the same sample in a study of identical twins. TCRdb used MiXCR to reprocess the 5' RACE reads, holding one entry per CDR3 protein. The table has some 900,000 distinct CDR3 sequences, over 9% seen once. The sample also formed part of further work on yellow fever vaccine responses in identical twins.

The sequencing input was PBMCs. The receptor set was obtained from a woman aged 18-29 years in good health.

This clonotype has only a few counts. The chain links TRBV3-1 to TRBJ1-3, with D maybe TRBD1 (5 bases). Trimming stripped 1 base from V and 4 bases from J, with 8 bases between. Germline V gene data show CDR1 as LGHDT and CDR2 as YNNKEL (reference sequence). The CDR3 has 14 amino acids. CDR3 DNA: TGTGCCAGCAGCCAAGGCGGGGCAGGAAACACCATATATTTT. Translating it yields CASSQGGAGNTIYF.

The chain links TRBV6-1 to TRBJ2-1; D uncertain. Germline CDR1 and CDR2: MNHNS and SASEGT. CDR3 length: 16 amino acids. V shed 1 base and J shed 0 bases, with 10 bases lying between them. As DNA, the CDR3 is TGTGCCAGCAGTGAAGGGTTGGCTAGCTCCTACAATGAGCAGTTCTTC. It is translated as CASSEGLASSYNEQFF.

The genes are TRBV11-2 and TRBJ1-5; maybe TRBD1 (5 bases). The CDR3 loop spans 15 amino acids. Trimming removed 0 bases from V and 3 bases from J, with 9 bases in between. Germline V CDR1 and CDR2: SGHAT, FQNNGV. DNA of the CDR3: TGTGCCAGCAGCTTAGAGACAGACCCCAATCAGCCCCAGCATTTT. Translating gives CASSLETDPNQPQHF. Together with reference TRBV11-2 and TRBJ1-5, the CDR3 gives the full variable domain: EAGVAQSPRYKIIEKRQSVAFWCNPISGHATLYWYQQILGQGPKLLIQFQNNGVVDDSQLPKDRFSAERLKGVDSTLKIQPAKLEDSAVYLCASSLETDPNQPQHFGDGTRLSIL.